The entry that follows covers one TCR beta chain sequence. The antigen is unknown. The sort gate was single viable CD3+CD4+CD8-CD45RO+ cells for memory CD4+ T cells. Total CD4+ T cells were enriched by CD4 positive selection. The data belong to a study of memory CD4+ T cells and cytomegalovirus serostatus. The overall study: Of the healthy Belgian adults, 9 were CMV seropositive and 24 seronegative.

Whole-study findings and limits: CD4+ memory repertoires contained about two fifths of the roughly 160 reported CMV TCRbeta sequences. Suggested: most of the CMV-linked TCR signature lies in CD4+ memory cells.

Profiling relied on immunoSEQ multiplex PCR, and the TCRdb table lists in-frame clones only, not all of them. Here the sample spans about 80,000 clones, around 80% being singletons. This clonotype originated in an adult in good health and CMV-seronegative. The sample comprised memory CD4+ T cells from blood.

CDR3 loop: CATSHGTLNSPLHF. Written as DNA, the CDR3 is TGTGCCACCAGCCACGGGACACTTAATTCACCCCTCCACTTT. The chain carries TRBV15 and TRBJ1-6; D perhaps matches TRBD1 (6 bases). Germline V gives CDR1 LNHNV, CDR2 YYDKDF (reference sequence). The length of the CDR3 is 14 residues. V gave up 5 bases and J gave up 6 bases, with 11 bases separating them.